Sequencing of this TCR beta chain was carried out in a study of technical replicates of blood from a few donors. Trimming stripped 4 bases from V and 0 bases from J, with 12 bases between. Per germline, CDR1 SNHLY and CDR2 FYNNEI. The CDR3 totals 15 residues. Generated by immunoSEQ multiplex PCR, the TCRdb table keeps only in-frame clones and is missing some. This sample carries approximately 80,000 clones, 91% of them seen once, and the ten largest clones take just under 0.25%. This chain connects TRBV2 to TRBJ1-2; D call uncertain. The specimen was T cells isolated from PBMCs. This receptor was obtained from a human donor in good health. This CDR3 is CASSVVRRSNYGYTF. As DNA, the CDR3 is TGTGCCAGCAGTGTGGTCCGCAGATCTAACTATGGCTACACCTTC. Filled out from reference TRBV2 and TRBJ1-2, the complete variable domain reads EPEVTQTPSHQVTQMGQEVILRCVPISNHLYFYWYRQILGQKVEFLVSFYNNEISEKSEIFDDQFSVERPDGSNFTLKIRSTKLEDSAMYFCASSVVRRSNYGYTFGSGTRLTVV.